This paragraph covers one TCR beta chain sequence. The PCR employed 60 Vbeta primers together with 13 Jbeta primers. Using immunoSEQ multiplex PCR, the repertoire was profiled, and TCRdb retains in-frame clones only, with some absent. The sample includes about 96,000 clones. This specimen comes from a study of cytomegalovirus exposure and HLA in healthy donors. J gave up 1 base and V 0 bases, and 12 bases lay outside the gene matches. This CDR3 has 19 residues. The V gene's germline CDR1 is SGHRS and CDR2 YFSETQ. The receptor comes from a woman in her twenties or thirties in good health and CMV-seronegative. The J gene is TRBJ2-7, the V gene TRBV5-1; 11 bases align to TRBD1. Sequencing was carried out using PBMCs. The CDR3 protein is CASSLELRTGGLPSYEQYF. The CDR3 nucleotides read TGCGCCAGCAGCTTGGAACTCAGGACAGGGGGCCTACCTTCCTACGAGCAGTACTTC.